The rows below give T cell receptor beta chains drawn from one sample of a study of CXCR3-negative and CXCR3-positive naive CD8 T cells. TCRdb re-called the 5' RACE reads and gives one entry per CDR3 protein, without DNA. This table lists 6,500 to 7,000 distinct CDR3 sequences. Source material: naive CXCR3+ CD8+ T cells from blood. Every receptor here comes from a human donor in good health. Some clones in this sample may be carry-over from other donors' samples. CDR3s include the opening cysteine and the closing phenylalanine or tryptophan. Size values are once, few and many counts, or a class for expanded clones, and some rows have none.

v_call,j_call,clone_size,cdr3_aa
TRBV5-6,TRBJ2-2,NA,CASSLAAGGFDTGELFF
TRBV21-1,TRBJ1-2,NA,CASSKVGPMSYGYTF
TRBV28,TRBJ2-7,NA,CATGTGGGEYF
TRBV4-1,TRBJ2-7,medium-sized,CASSQKGQGVDEQYF
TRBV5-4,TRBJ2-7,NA,CASSIYLCSVDGRGYEQYF
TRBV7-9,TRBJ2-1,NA,CASPSGNYNEQFF
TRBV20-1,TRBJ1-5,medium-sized,CSARPLPGQGSFAGQPQHF
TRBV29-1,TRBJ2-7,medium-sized,CSVESGRTYEQYF
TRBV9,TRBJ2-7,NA,CASSSGTSPFHEQYF
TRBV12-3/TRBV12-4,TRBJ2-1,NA,CASSYPGEQFF
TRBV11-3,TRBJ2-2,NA,CASSRLAGAFTGELFF
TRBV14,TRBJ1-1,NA,CASSQLAGTMNTEAFF
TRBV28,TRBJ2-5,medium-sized,CASRPPQRRNQETQYF
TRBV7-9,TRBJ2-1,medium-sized,CASSPSGSDEQFF
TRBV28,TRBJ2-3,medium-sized,CASSWARSTDTQYF
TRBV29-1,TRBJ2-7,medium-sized,CSVEGTRTGSNEQYF
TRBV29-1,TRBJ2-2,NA,CSVVSDTGELFF
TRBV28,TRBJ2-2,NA,CASTVWGGELFF
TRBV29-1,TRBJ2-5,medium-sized,CSVRDRDQETQYF
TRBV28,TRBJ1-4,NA,CASSFQGMSTNEKLFF
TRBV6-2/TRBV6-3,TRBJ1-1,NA,CASRRQGVNTEAFF
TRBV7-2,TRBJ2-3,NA,CASRLLASGAKDTQYF
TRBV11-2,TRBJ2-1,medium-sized,CASSLGGAGIRNEQFF
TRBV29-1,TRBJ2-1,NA,CSVEAGLAGSYNEQFF
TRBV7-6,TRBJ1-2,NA,CASSSRPQANYGYTF
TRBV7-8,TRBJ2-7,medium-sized,CASSLTSSEQYF
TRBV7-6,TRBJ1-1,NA,CASRADRGEIEAFF
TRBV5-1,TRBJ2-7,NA,CASRSSSSYEQYF
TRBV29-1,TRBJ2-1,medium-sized,CSVDGTEVHEQFF
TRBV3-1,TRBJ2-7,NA,CASSITSGSAYEQYF
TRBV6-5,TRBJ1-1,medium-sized,CASSYDGGDTEAFF
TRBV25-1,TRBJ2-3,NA,CASVAGTGPLDTQYF
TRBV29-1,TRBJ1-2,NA,CSDRTGEKSGYTF
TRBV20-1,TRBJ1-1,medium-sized,CSASWDTQNTEAFF
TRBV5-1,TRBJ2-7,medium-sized,CASTGTTGRRGTYEQYF
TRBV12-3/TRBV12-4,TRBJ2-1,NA,CASSFESLNEQFF
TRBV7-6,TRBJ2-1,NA,CASSLVVYNEQFF
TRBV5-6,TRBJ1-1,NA,CASGSGTTEAFF
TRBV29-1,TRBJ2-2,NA,CSVAPNTGELFF
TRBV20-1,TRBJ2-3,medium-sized,CSAPTVPLDTQYF
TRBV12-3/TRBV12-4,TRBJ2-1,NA,CASSDPGHLYNEQFF
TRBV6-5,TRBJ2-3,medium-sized,CASQVGLAAADTQYF
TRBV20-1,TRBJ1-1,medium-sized,CSARDHRAMNTEAFF
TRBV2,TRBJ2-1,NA,CASSERGRPGHAEQFF
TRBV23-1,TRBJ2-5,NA,CASSQSDSGGTQETQYF
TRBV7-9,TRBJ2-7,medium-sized,CASSSKLAGDEQYF
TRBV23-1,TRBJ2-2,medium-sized,CASSRARLADETNTGELFF
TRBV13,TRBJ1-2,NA,CASSRDRNYGYTF
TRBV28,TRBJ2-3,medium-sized,CASSLTLGGDTQYF
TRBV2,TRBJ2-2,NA,CASSDGPPGGSDGELFF